This T cell receptor beta chain was captured in a study of identical twins. MiXCR was run by TCRdb on the 5' RACE reads, yielding one entry per CDR3 protein. The sample has about 520,000 distinct CDR3 sequences; 20% to 25% are singletons. J lost 7 bases, V lost 6 bases, and 7 bases had no gene match. This CDR3 comprises 12 residues. Per the germline V gene, CDR1 is DFQATT and CDR2 is SNEGSKA (reference sequence). The data also belong to a second study, concerning T cells expressing NK-cell markers. That study adds: The study found dominant NKG2C+ clonotypes at roughly 1.0-7.0% of CD8+ T cells in roughly six donors.

This receptor was taken from a young woman in good health. J is TRBJ2-7 and V is TRBV20-1; 9 nucleotides align to TRBD1. Material: CD4+ T cells sorted from blood. CDR3 sequence: CSAFDRGEEQYF. Here the CDR3 DNA reads TGCAGTGCCTTCGACAGGGGGGAAGAGCAGTACTTC.